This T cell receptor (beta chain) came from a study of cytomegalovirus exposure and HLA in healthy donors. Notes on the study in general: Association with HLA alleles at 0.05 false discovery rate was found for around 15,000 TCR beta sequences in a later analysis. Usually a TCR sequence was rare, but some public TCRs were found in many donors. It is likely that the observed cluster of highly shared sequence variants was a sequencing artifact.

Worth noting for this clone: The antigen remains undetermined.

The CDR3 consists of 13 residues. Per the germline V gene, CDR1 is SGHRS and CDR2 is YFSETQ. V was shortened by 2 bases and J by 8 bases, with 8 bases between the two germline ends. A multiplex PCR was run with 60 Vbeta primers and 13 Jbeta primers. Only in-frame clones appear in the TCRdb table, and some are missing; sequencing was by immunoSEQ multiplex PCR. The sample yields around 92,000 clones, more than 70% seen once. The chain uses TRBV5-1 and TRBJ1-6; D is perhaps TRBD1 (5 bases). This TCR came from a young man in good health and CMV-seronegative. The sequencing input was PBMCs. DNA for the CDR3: TGCGCCAGCAGCTTAGGAGGGGATTCACCCCTCCACTTT. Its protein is CASSLGGDSPLHF.